This T cell receptor beta chain comes out of a study of beta chain features in type 1 diabetes. Study-wide points: In every one of the four CD4+ subsets, TCRB CDR3s were moderately but significantly shorter in Type 1 diabetes patients.

Reverse transcribing all isolated RNA meant expressed TCRB transcripts were sequenced. Sequenced by immunoSEQ multiplex PCR; TCRdb stores in-frame clones only, minus some. The sample contains hundreds of thousands of clones, less than 15% of which appear only once. Points on this clone: What it binds is not known.

Germline lookup yields CDR1 SQVTM and CDR2 ANQGSEA. Trimming cost V 4 bases and J 5 bases, with 7 bases left between them. The CDR3 runs 11 residues. The rearrangement joins TRBV29-1 to TRBJ2-3; D is uncertain. The TCR originated in a man in his thirties or forties in good health. The sequenced sample was central memory CD4+ T cells from blood. For the CDR3, the DNA is TGCAGCGTTGGATGGGGAGATACGCAGTATTTT. Its translation: CSVGWGDTQYF.